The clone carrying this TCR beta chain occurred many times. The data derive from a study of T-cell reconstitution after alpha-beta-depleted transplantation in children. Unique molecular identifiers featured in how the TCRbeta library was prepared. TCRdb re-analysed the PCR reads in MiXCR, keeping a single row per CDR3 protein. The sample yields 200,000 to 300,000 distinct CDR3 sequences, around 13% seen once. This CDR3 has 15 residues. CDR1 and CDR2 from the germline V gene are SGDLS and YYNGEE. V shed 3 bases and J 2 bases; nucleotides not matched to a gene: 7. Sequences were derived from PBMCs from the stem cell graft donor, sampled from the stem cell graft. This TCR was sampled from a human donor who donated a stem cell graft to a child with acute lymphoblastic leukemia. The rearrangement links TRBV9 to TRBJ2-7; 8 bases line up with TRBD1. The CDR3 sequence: CASSGGQDRTYEQYF. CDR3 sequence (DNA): TGTGCCAGCAGCGGGGGACAGGATAGGACCTACGAGCAGTACTTC.